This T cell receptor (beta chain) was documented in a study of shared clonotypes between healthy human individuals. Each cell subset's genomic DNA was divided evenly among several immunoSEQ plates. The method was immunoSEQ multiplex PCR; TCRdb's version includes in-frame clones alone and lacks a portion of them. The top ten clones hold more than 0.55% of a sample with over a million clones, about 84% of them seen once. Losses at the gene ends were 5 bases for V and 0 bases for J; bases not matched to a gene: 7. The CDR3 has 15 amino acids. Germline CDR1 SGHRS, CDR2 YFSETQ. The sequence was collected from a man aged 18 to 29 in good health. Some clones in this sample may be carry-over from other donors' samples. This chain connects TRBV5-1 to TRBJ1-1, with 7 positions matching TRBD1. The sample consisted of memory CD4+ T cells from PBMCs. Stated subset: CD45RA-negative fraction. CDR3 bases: TGCGCCAGCAGTTATAGCAGGGGGATGAACACTGAAGCTTTCTTT. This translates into CASSYSRGMNTEAFF. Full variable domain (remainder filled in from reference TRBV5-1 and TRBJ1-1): KAGVTQTPRYLIKTRGQQVTLSCSPISGHRSVSWYQQTPGQGLQFLFEYFSETQRNKGNFPGRFSGRQFSNSRSEMNVSTLELGDSALYLCASSYSRGMNTEAFFGQGTRLTVV.